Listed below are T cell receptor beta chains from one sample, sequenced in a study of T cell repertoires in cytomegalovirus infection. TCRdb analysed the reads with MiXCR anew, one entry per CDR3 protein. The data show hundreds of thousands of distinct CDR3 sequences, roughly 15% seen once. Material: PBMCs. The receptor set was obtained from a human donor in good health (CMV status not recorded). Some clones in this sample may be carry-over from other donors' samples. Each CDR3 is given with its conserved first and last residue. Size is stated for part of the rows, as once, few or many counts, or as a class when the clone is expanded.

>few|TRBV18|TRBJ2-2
CASSPKAGTVTSTGELFF
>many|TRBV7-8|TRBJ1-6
CASSLGQTAYSPLHF
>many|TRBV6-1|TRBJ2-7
CASNEGRHSYEQYF
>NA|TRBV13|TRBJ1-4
CASSLGPAYEKLFF
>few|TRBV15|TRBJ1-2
CATSREPLPTGIDGYTF
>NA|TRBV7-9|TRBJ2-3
CASMADMDAPDTQYF
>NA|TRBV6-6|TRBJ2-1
CASSSTGGDEQFF
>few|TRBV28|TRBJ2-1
CASIGAQVKTEQFF
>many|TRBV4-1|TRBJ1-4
CASSWTAATNEKLFF
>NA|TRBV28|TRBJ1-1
CASSLSGRARNTEAFF
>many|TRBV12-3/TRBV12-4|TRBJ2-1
CASSLIAGATNEQFF
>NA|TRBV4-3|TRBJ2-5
CASSPKGGKGEKETQYF
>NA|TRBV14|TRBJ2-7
CASSQGRSQYF
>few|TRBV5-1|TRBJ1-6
CASSFTGTGPGSPLHF
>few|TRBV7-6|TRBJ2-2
CASSPAAGHNTGELFF
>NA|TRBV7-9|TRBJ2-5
CASSLNAGGATQYF
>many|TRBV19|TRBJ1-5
CASSTSTGELNQPQHF
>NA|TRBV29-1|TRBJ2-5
CSVEKGAGETQYF
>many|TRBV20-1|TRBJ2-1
CSAEDQGSDYNEQFF
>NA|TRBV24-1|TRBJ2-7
CATSETSGAYEQYF
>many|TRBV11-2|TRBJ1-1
CASSLVKNTEAFF
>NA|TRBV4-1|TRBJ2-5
CASSHAGNQETQYF
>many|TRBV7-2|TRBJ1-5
CASSPSGGGINQPQHF
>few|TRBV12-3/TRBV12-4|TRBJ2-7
CASSLYDKGGLQYF